This is a list of T cell receptor beta chains from one sample in a study of cytomegalovirus exposure and HLA in healthy donors. The table came from immunoSEQ multiplex PCR; TCRdb's copy has only in-frame clones and leaves some out. The sample has around 67,000 clones, 70% to 80% seen once. The sequenced material came from PBMCs. The receptors were sampled from a man aged 18 to 35 in good health and CMV-seropositive. The CDR3 runs from the conserved cysteine through the conserved F or W. D genes are given only for firm matches. Part of the rows lack a size; the others show once, few, many or a class for expanded clones.

J gene: TRBJ2-1
V gene: TRBV30
clone size: NA
D gene: NA
CDR3 length: 12
CDR3 protein: CAWSVTRNEQFF
CDR3 DNA: TGTGCCTGGAGCGTCACTAGGAATGAGCAGTTCTTC

J gene: TRBJ2-2
V gene: TRBV30
clone size: NA
D gene: NA
CDR3 length: 14
CDR3 protein: CAWRFQGRTGELFF
CDR3 DNA: TGTGCCTGGAGATTTCAGGGGAGAACCGGGGAGCTGTTTTTT

J gene: TRBJ2-4
V gene: TRBV6-1
clone size: few
D gene: NA
CDR3 length: 14
CDR3 protein: CASLAPGRYSIQYF
CDR3 DNA: TGTGCCAGCCTTGCCCCAGGGAGGTATAGCATTCAGTACTTC

J gene: TRBJ2-1
V gene: TRBV7-9
clone size: NA
D gene: TRBD2
CDR3 length: 17
CDR3 protein: CASSLGASGGALDEQFF
CDR3 DNA: TGTGCCAGCAGCTTAGGGGCTAGCGGGGGGGCACTTGATGAGCAGTTCTTC

J gene: TRBJ1-1
V gene: TRBV2
clone size: NA
D gene: TRBD1
CDR3 length: 15
CDR3 protein: CASSPQGALDTEAFF
CDR3 DNA: TGTGCCAGCAGTCCCCAGGGGGCGCTGGACACTGAAGCTTTCTTT

J gene: TRBJ1-2
V gene: TRBV7-9
clone size: NA
D gene: NA
CDR3 length: 15
CDR3 protein: CASSLYGEDHYGYTF
CDR3 DNA: TGTGCCAGCAGCTTATACGGGGAGGACCACTATGGCTACACCTTC

J gene: TRBJ2-2
V gene: TRBV6-1
clone size: once
D gene: NA
CDR3 length: 16
CDR3 protein: CASSEAGQFVPGELFF
CDR3 DNA: TGTGCCAGCAGTGAAGCAGGACAGTTCGTGCCCGGGGAGCTGTTTTTT

J gene: TRBJ1-6
V gene: TRBV6-5
clone size: NA
D gene: NA
CDR3 length: 14
CDR3 protein: CASSYAGDNSPLHF
CDR3 DNA: TGTGCCAGCAGTTACGCAGGGGACAATTCACCCCTCCACTTT

J gene: TRBJ1-1
V gene: TRBV6-1
clone size: NA
D gene: TRBD1
CDR3 length: 13
CDR3 protein: CASSGQGYAEAFF
CDR3 DNA: TGTGCCAGCAGTGGACAGGGGTACGCTGAAGCTTTCTTT

J gene: TRBJ2-1
V gene: TRBV7-9
clone size: NA
D gene: NA
CDR3 length: 14
CDR3 protein: CASSLAGGLREQFF
CDR3 DNA: TGTGCCAGCAGCTTAGCCGGGGGTCTCAGGGAGCAGTTCTTC

J gene: TRBJ1-6
V gene: TRBV27
clone size: NA
D gene: NA
CDR3 length: 12
CDR3 protein: CASSLYGSPLHF
CDR3 DNA: TGTGCCAGCAGTTTATATGGCTCACCCCTCCACTTT

J gene: TRBJ2-5
V gene: TRBV29-1
clone size: NA
D gene: NA
CDR3 length: 14
CDR3 protein: CSVGAGAHQETQYF
CDR3 DNA: TGCAGCGTTGGGGCGGGGGCGCACCAAGAGACCCAGTACTTC

J gene: TRBJ1-2
V gene: TRBV2
clone size: NA
D gene: TRBD1
CDR3 length: 13
CDR3 protein: CASSLGQDHGYTF
CDR3 DNA: TGTGCCAGCAGTCTTGGACAGGACCATGGCTACACCTTC

J gene: TRBJ1-4
V gene: TRBV6-5
clone size: NA
D gene: TRBD1
CDR3 length: 14
CDR3 protein: CASRIGTGSEKLFF
CDR3 DNA: TGTGCCAGCAGAATAGGGACAGGGAGTGAAAAACTGTTTTTT

J gene: TRBJ1-1
V gene: TRBV2
clone size: NA
D gene: NA
CDR3 length: 13
CDR3 protein: CASSERGGTEAFF
CDR3 DNA: TGTGCCAGCAGTGAAAGGGGTGGCACTGAAGCTTTCTTT

J gene: TRBJ2-7
V gene: TRBV6-5
clone size: few
D gene: TRBD1
CDR3 length: 15
CDR3 protein: CASRGGQGFAYEQYF
CDR3 DNA: TGTGCCAGCAGGGGGGGACAGGGGTTCGCCTACGAGCAGTACTTC

J gene: TRBJ1-1
V gene: TRBV30
clone size: NA
D gene: TRBD1
CDR3 length: 17
CDR3 protein: CAWSPTTGGGWYTEAFF
CDR3 DNA: TGTGCCTGGAGTCCGACAACAGGGGGCGGTTGGTACACTGAAGCTTTCTTT

J gene: TRBJ2-5
V gene: TRBV10-3
clone size: many
D gene: TRBD2
CDR3 length: 15
CDR3 protein: CAISETSGTGETQYF
CDR3 DNA: TGTGCCATCAGTGAGACTAGCGGTACTGGGGAGACCCAGTACTTC

J gene: TRBJ2-2
V gene: TRBV2
clone size: NA
D gene: NA
CDR3 length: 15
CDR3 protein: CASSAGSTNTGELFF
CDR3 DNA: TGTGCCAGCAGTGCTGGGAGTACGAACACCGGGGAGCTGTTTTTT

J gene: TRBJ2-7
V gene: TRBV15
clone size: NA
D gene: NA
CDR3 length: 13
CDR3 protein: CATSRDMAYEQYF
CDR3 DNA: TGTGCCACCAGCAGAGATATGGCATACGAGCAGTACTTC

J gene: TRBJ2-7
V gene: TRBV29-1
clone size: few
D gene: NA
CDR3 length: 13
CDR3 protein: CSVEGLSSYEQYF
CDR3 DNA: TGCAGCGTTGAGGGCCTAAGCTCCTACGAGCAGTACTTC

J gene: TRBJ1-5
V gene: TRBV6-1
clone size: NA
D gene: TRBD1
CDR3 length: 15
CDR3 protein: CASSEVGTGWEPQHF
CDR3 DNA: TGTGCCAGCAGTGAAGTGGGGACAGGCTGGGAGCCCCAGCATTTT

J gene: TRBJ1-1
V gene: TRBV28
clone size: NA
D gene: NA
CDR3 length: 15
CDR3 protein: CASHPIRQGNTEAFF
CDR3 DNA: TGTGCCAGCCATCCCATTCGGCAGGGCAACACTGAAGCTTTCTTT